A single T cell receptor beta chain is shown here with its context. Its antigen is still unknown. Base-call qualities are not available, and no considerably larger clone is one nucleotide away. The cohort comprised 550 to 700 healthy bone marrow donors. At the time of sampling, every cohort member was nominally healthy, though immune exposures that went unrecorded were likely present. The donor was CMV seronegative and belonged to the group of 352 seronegative cohort members. Each donor provided a peripheral blood sample, and peripheral blood mononuclear cells were used for TCR beta sequencing. Genomic DNA was extracted from the blood cell samples with the Qiagen DNeasy Blood Extraction Kit. Libraries were prepared through the immunoSEQ multiplex PCR assay. The multiplex PCR relied on a mix of 60 forward primers for TCR Vbeta segments and 13 reverse primers for TCR Jbeta segments. Amplification of the CDR3 region of rearranged TCR beta genes was performed with a multiplex PCR assay on genomic DNA. The amplified TCR beta libraries were sequenced on the Illumina HiSeq System as 87-base-pair reads. The original methods were these. Across the 640 or so repertoires, a later analysis counted tens of millions of unique TCR beta chains, around 10 million of which were shared by at least two donors. Raw reads were error-corrected and collapsed into unique sequences with a nearest-neighbor algorithm that merged closely related sequences to remove PCR and sequencing errors. CDR3 sequences were aligned to IMGT reference sequences to assign V, D and J gene segments. For a sequence to be retained, at least a six-nucleotide match to both a V gene segment and a J gene segment was required. A rearrangement was called productive if the CDR3 had no stop codons and remained in frame with V and J, and every other rearrangement was called non-productive. Following IMGT convention, CDR3 was defined as the stretch from the second conserved V-encoded cysteine up to the conserved J-encoded phenylalanine. The earlier analysis of 587 of the donors excluded sequences that lacked an unambiguous match to a single V gene segment. An earlier analysis of approximately 590 of the donors called V segments functional above 56.7% productive rearrangements and segregating when the between-donor standard deviation exceeded 5%. A statistical classification framework was developed to diagnose cytomegalovirus status using the catalog of TCR beta chain sequences. V and J gene assignment, in a later analysis, came from comparing TCR nucleotide sequences with IMGT/GENE-DB human TR gene sequences. A later analysis assigned CDR3 sequences and most-parsimonious VDJ recombination scenarios with the TCRdist pipeline. In a later analysis, every TCR beta chain was defined by the combination of its CDR3 amino acid sequence and its V-gene family, and reads without a unique V-gene family were dropped. A later analysis removed several hundred highly shared, low-generation-probability nucleotide sequences to deal with suspected cross-contamination and a sequencing artifact. For each public chain, a later analysis derived a clonal expansion index from normalized ranks of inferred template counts within each repertoire. Generation probabilities in a later analysis came from a VDJ recombination model fitted to out-of-frame rearrangements, and those results were checked against IGoR. In a later analysis, TCR-TCR, TCR-HLA and TCR-CMV co-occurrence was scored with hypergeometric tests, and a repertoire-size bias correction was applied to TCR pairs. To estimate false discovery rates, a later analysis permuted the HLA or CMV assignments 20 times. In a later analysis, co-occurring TCRs were grouped using DBSCAN, with TCRdist sequence similarity added in when clustering inside HLA-allele-positive subsets. For co-occurrence clustering, repertoires with fewer than 30,000 or more than 120,000 public chains were excluded, along with roughly five repertoires with anomalous nucleotide sharing. Drawn from immuneACCESS, this table holds only the in-frame rearrangements with V and J called that TCRdb kept. Clones are partly lost; checked studies trace under half to an unresolved V gene and leave the rest unexplained. V and J calls and clone size follow that table, whereas D and trimming were derived from the DNA. In all, the sample holds over 150,000 clones, and approximately 71% of those were seen once. Of the sample, about 4.9% is held by the ten largest clones.

The source of the sample is a study of cytomegalovirus exposure and HLA in healthy donors (TCRdb year 2017). At the level of the whole study: An earlier analysis of approximately 550 of the donors reported approximately 270 Gb of sequence data and roughly 100 million unique TCR beta sequences from roughly 200 million T cells. Along with the approximately 620-subject first cohort, a separate validation cohort of roughly 110 different subjects was used. Typing coverage varied by locus: roughly 620-640 donors for A, B, C, DRB1 and DQB1; approximately 560 for DQA1; about 590 for DPA1; approximately 450 for DPB1. To decide whether each TCR beta V gene segment behaved as functional or pseudogenic, an earlier analysis of some 600 of the donors relied on high-throughput TCR beta sequencing. Among about 390 genotyped donors of the cohort, an average of approximately 250,000 unique TCR beta nucleotide sequences were sequenced per donor, 15% to 20% of them non-productive. The study used immunosequencing to profile the T cell repertoires of approximately 640 subjects and linked those repertoires to cytomegalovirus serostatus. All discovery cohort repertoires had been generated using a single sequencing platform. The aim of the study was to test whether cataloging public T cell receptors could identify signatures of past pathogen exposure. Genome-wide SNP genotypes for about 65% of the roughly 700 donors were used in a later genetic analysis, which treated that subset as a discovery cohort. HLA typing covered class I and class II loci at four-digit resolution. Donor age, sex, ethnicity and CMV serostatus were compiled alongside the repertoire data. The genetic ancestry cluster associated with self-reported Caucasian donors included 81% of the roughly 400 genotyped donors. A later analysis re-examined previously published TCR beta repertoires from about 670 donors and added high-resolution HLA genotyping to investigate patterns of TCR occurrence. To predict cytomegalovirus infection status, the study brought together high-throughput TCR immunosequencing, statistical association of individual TCRs with disease status, and machine learning. An early release that covered roughly 600 HLA-typed donors contained approximately 300 gigabases of sequencing data and some 87 million unique TCR sequences. Because of strong linkage in the cohort, roughly five DR-DQ haplotypes were treated as single units for association and clustering. The later analysis used no new phenotypic data to find candidate immune exposures, relying instead on TCR beta sequences and their occurrence across donors. General findings and caveats noted by the study authors: Roughly 15 rarely observed V segments, including chromosome 9 orphons, were excluded from the earlier analysis of approximately 600 of the donors because counts were too low. In a later analysis, the rate of TCR association differed among HLA loci, with DRB1 alleles having the most associated TCRs and HLA-C alleles having the fewest. A few of the identified cytomegalovirus-associated TCR beta chains were confirmed in vitro to be specific for cytomegalovirus antigens. Specific HLA alleles were associated with 15,000 to 20,000 TCR beta sequences at a false discovery rate of 0.05 in a later analysis. HLA typing was unavailable for some donors at each locus, so association tests used only the typed subset. In a later analysis, several top co-occurrence clusters were reported to appear linked to parvovirus B19, influenza, CMV and Epstein-Barr virus. A later genetic analysis associated a missense DCLRE1C variant with V-gene and J-gene trimming of TCR beta chains, and an independent cohort replicated the association. In a later analysis, HLA-associated TCR beta chains showed more clonal expansion and lower generation probabilities than non-associated chains that were equally common. Only TCR beta chains were sequenced in this cohort, and the absence of alpha or paired-chain data limited detectable features. It was suggested by the authors that the approach could potentially be generalized to other disease states and immunological phenotypes. The 87-base-pair reads could not distinguish some IMGT-functional V segments, including TRBV6-2 and TRBV6-3, so those segments were excluded. Most TCR sequences were seen in very few donors, while some public TCRs were found in many individuals. The sequencing pipeline was judged likely to have produced a cluster of highly shared sequence variants as a technical artifact. In a later genetic analysis, fewer N-insertions in productive TCRs were reported among donors in an Asian-associated ancestry cluster than the 666-donor mean. Presence/absence analyses assumed roughly uniform sequencing depth across donors, an assumption that may not hold. A total of 150 to 200 TCR beta chains were listed by the study as associated with cytomegalovirus. Broadly in line with IMGT annotations, most TCR beta V segments showed up in productive rearrangements about 87% or about 30% of the time in an earlier analysis of approximately 640 of the donors. Correlated functional status among segregating V segments might be attributable to linkage disequilibrium, but an unknown experimental factor could not be ruled out. The classifier was reported to diagnose cytomegalovirus status with high specificity and sensitivity in both the original and validation cohorts. When HLA alleles, especially DR and DQ, strongly co-occurred, attributing TCR associations to individual alleles was difficult. Most CMV-associated TCR beta chains appeared to be HLA-restricted in a later analysis, and the HLA associations seemed to be driven largely by CMV exposure. For the cohort, immune exposure information was limited to CMV serostatus. A further reported finding was that TCR beta sequences accurately predicted the HLA-A and HLA-B alleles for most subjects in the first cohort.

V trim: 4 bases; J trim: 3 bases; unmatched bases: 7. In the germline V gene (reference sequence), CDR1 corresponds to PRHDT and CDR2 to FYEKMQ. The cysteine opens and the phenylalanine closes a CDR3 of 15 amino acids. The read is trimmed to its CDR3 DNA, 45 bases read in frame from base 1. This sequence originates from a male donor in good health and CMV-seronegative. The sequenced sample was PBMCs. The chain is made from TRBV13 and TRBJ1-2, with TRBD1 matching 8 junction bases. The nucleotides read TGTGCCAGCAGCTATGAGGACAGGGTTGACTATGGCTACACCTTC. Its amino acids are CASSYEDRVDYGYTF.